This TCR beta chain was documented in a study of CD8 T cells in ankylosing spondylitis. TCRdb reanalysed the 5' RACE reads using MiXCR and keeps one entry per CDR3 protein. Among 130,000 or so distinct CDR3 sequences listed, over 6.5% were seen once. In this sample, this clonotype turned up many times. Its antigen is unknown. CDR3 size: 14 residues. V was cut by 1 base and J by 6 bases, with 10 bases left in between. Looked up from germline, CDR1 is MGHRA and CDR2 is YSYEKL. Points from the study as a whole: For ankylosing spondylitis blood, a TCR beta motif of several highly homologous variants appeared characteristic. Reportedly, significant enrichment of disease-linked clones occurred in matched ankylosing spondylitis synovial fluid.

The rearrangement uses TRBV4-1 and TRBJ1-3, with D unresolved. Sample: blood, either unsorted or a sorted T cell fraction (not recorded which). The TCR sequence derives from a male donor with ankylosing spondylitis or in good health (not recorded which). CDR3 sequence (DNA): TGCGCCAGCAGCCAAGCTCAGGAGCCAAACACCATATATTTT. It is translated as CASSQAQEPNTIYF.